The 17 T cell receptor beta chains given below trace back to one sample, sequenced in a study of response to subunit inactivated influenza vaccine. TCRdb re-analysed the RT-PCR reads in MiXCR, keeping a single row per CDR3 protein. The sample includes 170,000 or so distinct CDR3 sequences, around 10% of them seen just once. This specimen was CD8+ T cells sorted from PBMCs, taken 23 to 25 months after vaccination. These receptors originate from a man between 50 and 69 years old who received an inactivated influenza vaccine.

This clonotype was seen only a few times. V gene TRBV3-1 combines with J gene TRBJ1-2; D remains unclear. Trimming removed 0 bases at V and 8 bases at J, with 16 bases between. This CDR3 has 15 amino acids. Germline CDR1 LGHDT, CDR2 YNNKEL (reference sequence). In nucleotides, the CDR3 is TGTGCCAGCAGCCAAGATAAAGGAGGTCGTAGAGGCTACACCTTC. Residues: CASSQDKGGRRGYTF.

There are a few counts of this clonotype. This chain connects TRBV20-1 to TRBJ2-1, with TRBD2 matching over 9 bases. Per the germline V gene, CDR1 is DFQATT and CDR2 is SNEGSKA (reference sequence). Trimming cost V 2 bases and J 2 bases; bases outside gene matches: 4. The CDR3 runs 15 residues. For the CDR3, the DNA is TGCAGTGCTAGAAGTCTAGCGGGGACCTACAATGAGCAGTTCTTC. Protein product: CSARSLAGTYNEQFF.

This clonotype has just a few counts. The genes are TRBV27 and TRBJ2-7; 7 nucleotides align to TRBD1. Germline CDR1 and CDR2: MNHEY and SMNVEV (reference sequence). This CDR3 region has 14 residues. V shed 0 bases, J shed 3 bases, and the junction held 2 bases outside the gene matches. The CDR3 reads CASSLSRTGYEQYF. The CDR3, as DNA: TGTGCCAGCAGTTTATCGAGGACAGGCTACGAGCAGTACTTC.

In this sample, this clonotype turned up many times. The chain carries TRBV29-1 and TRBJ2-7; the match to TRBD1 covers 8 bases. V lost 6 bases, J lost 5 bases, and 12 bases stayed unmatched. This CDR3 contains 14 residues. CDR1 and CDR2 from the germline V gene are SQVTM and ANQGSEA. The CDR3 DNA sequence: TGCAGCGTCTACCCGACAGGGGAAAGGGACGAGCAGTACTTC. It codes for CSVYPTGERDEQYF.

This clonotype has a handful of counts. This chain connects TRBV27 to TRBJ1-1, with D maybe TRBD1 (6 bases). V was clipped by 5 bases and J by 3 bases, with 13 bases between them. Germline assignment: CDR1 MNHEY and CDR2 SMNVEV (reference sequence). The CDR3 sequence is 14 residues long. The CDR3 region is CASSPLGGDTEAFF. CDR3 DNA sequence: TGTGCCAGCAGTCCCTTAGGGGGGGACACTGAAGCTTTCTTT.

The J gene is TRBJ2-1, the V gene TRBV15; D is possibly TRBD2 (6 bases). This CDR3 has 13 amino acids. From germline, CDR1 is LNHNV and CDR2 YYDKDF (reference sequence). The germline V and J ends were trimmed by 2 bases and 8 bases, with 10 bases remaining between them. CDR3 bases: TGTGCCACCAGCAGAAACTCGGGGGATGAGCAGTTCTTC. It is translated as CATSRNSGDEQFF.

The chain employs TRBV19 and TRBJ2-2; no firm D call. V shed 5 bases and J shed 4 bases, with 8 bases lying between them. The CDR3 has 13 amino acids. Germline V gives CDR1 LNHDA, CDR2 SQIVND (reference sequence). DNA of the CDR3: TGTGCCAGTAGTCCCAGGATCACCGGGGAGCTGTTTTTT. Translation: CASSPRITGELFF.

The CDR3 region has the DNA TGTGCCAGCATCTATGCGGGGCGGTTGGAGGAAGGCACAGATACGCAGTATTTT. Translating it yields CASIYAGRLEEGTDTQYF. The rearrangement uses TRBV28 and TRBJ2-3; D perhaps matches TRBD2 (6 bases). The CDR3 spans 18 residues. Trimming cost V 7 bases and J 1 base, with 24 bases left between them. Germline CDR1 reads MDHEN; CDR2 reads SYDVKM.

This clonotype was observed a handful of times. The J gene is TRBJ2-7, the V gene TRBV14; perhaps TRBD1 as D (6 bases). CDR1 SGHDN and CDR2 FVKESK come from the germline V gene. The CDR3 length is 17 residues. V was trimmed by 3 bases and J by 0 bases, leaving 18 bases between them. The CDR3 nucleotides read TGTGCCAGCAGCCAGAGATGGACAGCCGATTACTCCTACGAGCAGTACTTC. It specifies CASSQRWTADYSYEQYF.

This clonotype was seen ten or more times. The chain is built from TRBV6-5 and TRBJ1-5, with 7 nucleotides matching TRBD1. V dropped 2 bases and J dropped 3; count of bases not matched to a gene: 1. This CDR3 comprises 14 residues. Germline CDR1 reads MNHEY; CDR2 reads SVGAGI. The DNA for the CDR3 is TGTGCCAGCAGTTACAGGGGGCCCAATCAGCCCCAGCATTTT. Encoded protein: CASSYRGPNQPQHF.

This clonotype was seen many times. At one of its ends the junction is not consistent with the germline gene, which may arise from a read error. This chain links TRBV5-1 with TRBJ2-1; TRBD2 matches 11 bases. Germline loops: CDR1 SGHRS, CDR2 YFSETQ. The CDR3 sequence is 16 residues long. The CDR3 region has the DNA TGTGCCAGCAGCTTAGCGCTAGCGGGGGGCTACAATGAGCAGTTCTTC. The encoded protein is CASSLALAGGYNEQFF. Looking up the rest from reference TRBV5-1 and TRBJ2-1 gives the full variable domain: KAGVTQTPRYLIKTRGQQVTLSCSPISGHRSVSWYQQTPGQGLQFLFEYFSETQRNKGNFPGRFSGRQFSNSRSEMNVSTLELGDSALYLCASSLALAGGYNEQFFGPGTRLTVL.

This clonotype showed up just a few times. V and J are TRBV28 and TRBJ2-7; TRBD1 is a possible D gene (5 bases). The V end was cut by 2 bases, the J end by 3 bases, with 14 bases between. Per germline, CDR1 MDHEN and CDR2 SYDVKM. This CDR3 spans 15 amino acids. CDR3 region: CASSLIVGRGYEQYF. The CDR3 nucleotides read TGTGCCAGCAGTTTAATCGTGGGGCGAGGCTACGAGCAGTACTTC.

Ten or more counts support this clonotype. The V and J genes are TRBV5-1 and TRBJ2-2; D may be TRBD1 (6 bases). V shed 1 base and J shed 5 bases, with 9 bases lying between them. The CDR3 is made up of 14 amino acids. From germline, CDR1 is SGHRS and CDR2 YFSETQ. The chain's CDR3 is CASSLTGWTGELFF. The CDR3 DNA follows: TGCGCCAGCAGCTTGACAGGGTGGACCGGGGAGCTGTTTTTT.

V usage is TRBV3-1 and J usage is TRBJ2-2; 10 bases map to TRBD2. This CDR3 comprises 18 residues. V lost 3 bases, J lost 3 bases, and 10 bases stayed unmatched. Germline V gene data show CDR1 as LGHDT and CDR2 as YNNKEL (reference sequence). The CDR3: CASSHPSAGGRDTGELFF. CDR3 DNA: TGTGCCAGCAGCCATCCTTCAGCGGGAGGGCGCGACACCGGGGAGCTGTTTTTT.

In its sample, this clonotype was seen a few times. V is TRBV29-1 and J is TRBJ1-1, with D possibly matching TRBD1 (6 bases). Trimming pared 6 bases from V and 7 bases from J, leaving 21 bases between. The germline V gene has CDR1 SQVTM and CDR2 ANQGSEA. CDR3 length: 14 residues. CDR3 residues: CSVILQGWSNEAFF. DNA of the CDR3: TGCAGCGTAATATTACAGGGTTGGAGTAATGAAGCTTTCTTT.

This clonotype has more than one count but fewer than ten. CDR3 coding DNA: TGCGCCAGCAGCCCTTGGACCGAGAACCTAGCCAAAAACATTCAGTACTTC. This codes for CASSPWTENLAKNIQYF. The V and J genes are TRBV5-1 and TRBJ2-4, with D unresolved. Germline CDR1 reads SGHRS; CDR2 reads YFSETQ. The CDR3 is 17 residues long. V was pared by 4 bases and J by 0 bases, with 17 bases between.

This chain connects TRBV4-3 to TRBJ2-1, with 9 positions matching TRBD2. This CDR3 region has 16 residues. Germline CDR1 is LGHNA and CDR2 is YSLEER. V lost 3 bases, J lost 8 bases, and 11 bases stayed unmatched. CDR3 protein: CASSQGTSRIGYEQFF. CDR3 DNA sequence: TGCGCCAGCAGCCAGGGGACTAGCCGTATTGGTTATGAGCAGTTCTTC.